This T cell receptor beta chain originates from a study of T cell changes during pregnancy in multiple sclerosis (dated by TCRdb to between 2017 and 2020). The study in broad terms: Changes in the T cell repertoire over the course of pregnancy were examined in this study in women with multiple sclerosis.

In regard to this clone: Its antigen remains undetermined. Per-nucleotide qualities are absent, and no much larger clonotype sits a single base away.

The library came from the immunoSEQ multiplex PCR assay. Held by TCRdb, this immuneACCESS table contains in-frame sequences only and omits some clones. Under half of the omission traces to an unresolved V gene where checked; the cause of the rest is unknown. This sample gives about 79,000 clones in total; 80% to 95% of them show up just once. Approximately 0.45% of the sample is taken by the ten largest. The germline V gene (reference sequence) yields LNHDA for CDR1 and SQIVND for CDR2. Spanning cysteine to phenylalanine, the CDR3 consists of 12 amino acids. Only CDR3 DNA remains: 36 bases, in frame from the first base. The germline ends are 5 bases apart after V is trimmed by 5 bases and J by 1 base.

This chain joins TRBV19 to TRBJ1-1; the D gene lacks a confident call. The sequence derives from a female donor with multiple sclerosis, enrolled in a pregnancy study. The source material was CD4+ T cells from peripheral blood mononuclear cells, sampled in the second trimester of pregnancy. DNA sequence: TGTGCCAGTAGTCCGAGGAACACTGAAGCTTTCTTT. This gives the protein CASSPRNTEAFF.